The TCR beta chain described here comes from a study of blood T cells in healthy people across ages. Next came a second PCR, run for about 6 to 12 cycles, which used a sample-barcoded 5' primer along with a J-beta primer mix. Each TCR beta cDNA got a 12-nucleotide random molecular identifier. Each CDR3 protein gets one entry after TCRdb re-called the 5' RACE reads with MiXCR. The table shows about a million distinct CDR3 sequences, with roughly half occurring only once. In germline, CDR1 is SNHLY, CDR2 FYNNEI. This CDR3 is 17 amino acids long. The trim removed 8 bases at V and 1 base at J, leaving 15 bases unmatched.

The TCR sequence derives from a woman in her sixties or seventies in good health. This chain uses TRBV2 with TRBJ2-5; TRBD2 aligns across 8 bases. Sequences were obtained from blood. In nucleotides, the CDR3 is TGTGCCAGCCCCCCCAATCTTGTTGCGGGAGGCCAAGAGACCCAGTACTTC. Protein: CASPPNLVAGGQETQYF.